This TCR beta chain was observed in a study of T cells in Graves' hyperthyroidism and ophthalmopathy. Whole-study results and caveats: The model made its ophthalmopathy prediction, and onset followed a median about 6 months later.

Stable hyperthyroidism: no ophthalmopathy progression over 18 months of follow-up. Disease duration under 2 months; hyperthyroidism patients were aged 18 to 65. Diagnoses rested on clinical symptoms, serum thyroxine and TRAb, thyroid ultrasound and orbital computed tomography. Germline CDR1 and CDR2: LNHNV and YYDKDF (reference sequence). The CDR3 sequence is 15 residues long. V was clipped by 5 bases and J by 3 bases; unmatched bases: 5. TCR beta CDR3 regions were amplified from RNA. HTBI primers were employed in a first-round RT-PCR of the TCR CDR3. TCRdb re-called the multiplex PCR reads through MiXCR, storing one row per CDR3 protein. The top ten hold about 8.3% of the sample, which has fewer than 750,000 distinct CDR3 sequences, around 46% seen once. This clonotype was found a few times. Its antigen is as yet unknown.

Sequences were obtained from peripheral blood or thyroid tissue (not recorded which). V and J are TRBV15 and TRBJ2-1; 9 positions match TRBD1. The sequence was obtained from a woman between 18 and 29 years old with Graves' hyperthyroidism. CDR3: CATSSSGQGYNEQFF. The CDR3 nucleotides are TGTGCCACCAGCTCTTCGGGACAGGGCTACAATGAGCAGTTCTTC.